This is a list of T cell receptor beta chains from one sample in a study of graft-versus-host responses after intestinal transplantation. The protocol was immunoSEQ multiplex PCR, while the TCRdb copy is restricted to in-frame clones and leaves out a portion. The repertoire holds tens of thousands of clones, more than 70% seen once, with roughly 2.6% in the top ten. Their target antigens are unknown. The sample consisted of unstimulated CD8+ T cells sorted from spleen or lymph node cells, taken before intestinal transplant. Source of these receptors: a human donor who received an intestinal transplant. Each CDR3 is given with its conserved first and last residue. The order of the fields is V gene, clone size, D gene, J gene, CDR3 DNA, CDR3 protein. The D gene is left open where the match is weak. The size field is filled for only some rows; it gives once, few, many or a size class.

>TRBV11-1|-|-|TRBJ2-7
TGTGCCAGCAGCTCTACCGAACCCTGGACAGCACCCTACGAGCAGTACTTC
CASSSTEPWTAPYEQYF
>TRBV19|-|-|TRBJ1-1
TGTGCCAGTAGTATAGATGCCGGGACTGAAGCTTTCTTT
CASSIDAGTEAFF
>TRBV19|-|-|TRBJ1-1
TGTGCCAGTAGTCTGACTGTGAACACTGAAGCTTTCTTT
CASSLTVNTEAFF
>TRBV12-2|few|-|TRBJ2-7
TGTGCAAGTCGCCAAGGGACTAGCCGTTCCTACGAGCAGTACTTC
CASRQGTSRSYEQYF
>TRBV13|-|TRBD2|TRBJ2-5
TGTGCCAGCAGCTTTAGGGAGGGAACCCTTTACAGAGAGACCCAGTACTTC
CASSFREGTLYRETQYF
>TRBV30|-|TRBD1|TRBJ1-4
TGTGCCTGGAGTAGGGGACAGGGGGATGAAAAACTGTTTTTT
CAWSRGQGDEKLFF
>TRBV6-1|-|TRBD2|TRBJ2-4
TGTGCCAGCAGTGACTACGGGGGGAACATTCAGTACTTC
CASSDYGGNIQYF
>TRBV28|-|-|TRBJ1-2
TGTGCCAGCACAAGACAGGTTTTGGGCTATGGCTACACCTTC
CASTRQVLGYGYTF
>TRBV27|-|-|TRBJ2-6
TGTGCCAGCACCTCGAGGCGGGGCTCTGGGGCCAACGTCCTGACTTTC
CASTSRRGSGANVLTF
>TRBV6-5|-|-|TRBJ2-7
TGTGCCAGCAGTTGGAGACAGAACTACGAGCAGTACTTC
CASSWRQNYEQYF
>TRBV10-3|once|TRBD1|TRBJ2-1
TGTGCCATCAGTCCAGGGGGTAATGAGCAGTTCTTC
CAISPGGNEQFF
>TRBV10-1|-|-|TRBJ2-5
TGCGCCAGCGGGTTCCGACAGGCTAAAGAGACCCAGTACTTC
CASGFRQAKETQYF